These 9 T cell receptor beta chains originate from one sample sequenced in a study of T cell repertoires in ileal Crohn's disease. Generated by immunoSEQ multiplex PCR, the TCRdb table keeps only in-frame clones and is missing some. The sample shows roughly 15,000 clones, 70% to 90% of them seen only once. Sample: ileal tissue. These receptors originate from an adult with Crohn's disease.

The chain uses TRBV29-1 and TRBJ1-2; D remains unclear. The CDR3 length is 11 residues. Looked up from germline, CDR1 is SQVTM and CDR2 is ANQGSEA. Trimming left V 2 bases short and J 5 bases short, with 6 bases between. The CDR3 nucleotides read TGCAGCGTTGAAACAGTTTATGGCTACACCTTC. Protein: CSVETVYGYTF.

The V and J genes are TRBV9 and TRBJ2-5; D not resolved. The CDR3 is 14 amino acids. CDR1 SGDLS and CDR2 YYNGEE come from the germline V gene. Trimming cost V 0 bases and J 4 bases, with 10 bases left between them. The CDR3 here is CASSVGGSAETQYF. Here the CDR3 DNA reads TGTGCCAGCAGCGTAGGCGGCAGCGCAGAGACCCAGTACTTC.

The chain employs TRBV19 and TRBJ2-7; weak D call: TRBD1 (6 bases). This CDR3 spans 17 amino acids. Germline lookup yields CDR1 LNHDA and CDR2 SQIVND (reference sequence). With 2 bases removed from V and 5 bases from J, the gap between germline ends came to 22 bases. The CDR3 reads CASSINRAGGIVDEQYF. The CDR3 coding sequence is TGTGCCAGTAGTATAAACAGGGCAGGTGGTATTGTCGACGAGCAGTACTTC.

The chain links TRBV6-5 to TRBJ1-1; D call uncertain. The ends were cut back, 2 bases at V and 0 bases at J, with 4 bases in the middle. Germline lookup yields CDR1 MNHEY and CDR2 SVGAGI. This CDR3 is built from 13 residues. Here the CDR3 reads CASSYRVNTEAFF. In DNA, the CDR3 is TGTGCCAGCAGTTACCGAGTGAACACTGAAGCTTTCTTT.

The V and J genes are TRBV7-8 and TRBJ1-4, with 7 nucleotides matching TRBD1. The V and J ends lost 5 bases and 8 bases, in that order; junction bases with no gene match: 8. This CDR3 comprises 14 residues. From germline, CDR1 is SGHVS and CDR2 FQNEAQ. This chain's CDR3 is CASSLRDRIEKLFF. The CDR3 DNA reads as TGTGCCAGCAGCCTCCGGGACAGAATCGAAAAACTGTTTTTT.

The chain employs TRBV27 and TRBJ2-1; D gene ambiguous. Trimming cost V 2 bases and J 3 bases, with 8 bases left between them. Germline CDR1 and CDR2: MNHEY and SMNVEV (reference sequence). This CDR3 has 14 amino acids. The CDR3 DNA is TGTGCCAGCAGTTTAGGTAGCAGCTACAATGAGCAGTTCTTC. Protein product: CASSLGSSYNEQFF.

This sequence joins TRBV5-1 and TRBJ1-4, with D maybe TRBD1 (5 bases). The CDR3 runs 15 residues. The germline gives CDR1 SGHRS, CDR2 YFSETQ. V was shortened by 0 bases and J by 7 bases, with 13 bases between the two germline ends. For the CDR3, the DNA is TGCGCCAGCAGCTTGGAGGCAGGGAAGGGTGAAAAACTGTTTTTT. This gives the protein CASSLEAGKGEKLFF.

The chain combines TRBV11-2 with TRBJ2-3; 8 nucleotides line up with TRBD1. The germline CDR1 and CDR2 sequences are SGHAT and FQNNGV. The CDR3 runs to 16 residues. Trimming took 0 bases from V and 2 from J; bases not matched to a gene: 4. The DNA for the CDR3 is TGTGCCAGCAGCTTAGATCAGGGGGCGCTCACAGATACGCAGTATTTT. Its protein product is CASSLDQGALTDTQYF.

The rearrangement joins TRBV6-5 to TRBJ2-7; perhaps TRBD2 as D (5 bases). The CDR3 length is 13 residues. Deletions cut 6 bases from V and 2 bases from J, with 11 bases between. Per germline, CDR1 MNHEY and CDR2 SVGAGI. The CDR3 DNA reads TGTGCCAGCAGCCGAATGGGAGCCTACGAGCAGTACTTC. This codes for CASSRMGAYEQYF.